Below, 8 T cell receptor beta chains from the same sample are listed, as sequenced in a study of OX40 agonist ivuxolimab in advanced cancers. The data were produced by immunoSEQ multiplex PCR, yet TCRdb's version contains in-frame clones alone and is incomplete. This table has over 9,500 clones, 75% to 85% appearing once. The specimen comprised CD4+ or CD8+ T cells sorted from blood, sampled in a trial of the OX40 agonist ivuxolimab. Every receptor here comes from an adult with an advanced solid tumor such as melanoma, head and neck, liver or kidney cancer.

V is TRBV27 and J is TRBJ2-2; possibly TRBD1 or TRBD2 for D (5 bases each). V shed 9 bases and J shed 1 base, with 12 bases lying between them. The CDR3 sequence is 14 residues long. Germline loops: CDR1 MNHEY, CDR2 SMNVEV (reference sequence). The CDR3 region is CASLRDLNTGELFF. In DNA form, the CDR3 reads TGTGCCAGTCTCCGGGACCTGAACACCGGGGAGCTGTTTTTT.

The genes are TRBV7-8 and TRBJ2-5, with TRBD1 identical over 7 bases. The CDR3 length is 12 residues. Looked up from germline, CDR1 is SGHVS and CDR2 is FQNEAQ. V lost 8 bases to trimming and J lost 5 bases; unmatched junction nucleotides: 5. The CDR3 DNA follows: TGTGCCAGCCAGACAGGGCTGGAGACCCAGTACTTC. It encodes CASQTGLETQYF. Variable domain in full (rest from reference TRBV7-8 and TRBJ2-5): GAGVSQSPRYKVAKRGQDVALRCDPISGHVSLFWYQQALGQGPEFLTYFQNEAQLDKSGLPSDRFFAERPEGSVSTLKIQRTQQEDSAVYLCASQTGLETQYFGPGTRLLVL.

This chain connects TRBV9 to TRBJ2-7, with TRBD2 matching over 9 bases. V dropped 0 bases and J dropped 5; count of bases not matched to a gene: 9. Per germline, CDR1 SGDLS and CDR2 YYNGEE. The CDR3 covers 16 residues. CDR3: CASSVGRAGGRHEQYF. The CDR3, as DNA: TGTGCCAGCAGCGTAGGAAGGGCGGGGGGGCGGCACGAGCAGTACTTC.

V gene TRBV25-1 combines with J gene TRBJ2-1, with 7 positions matching TRBD1. Trimming removed 5 bases from V and 4 bases from J; junction bases left unmatched: 8. The CDR3 is 15 residues long. Germline CDR1 is MGHDK and CDR2 is SYGVNS. The CDR3 spells CASSLRQGRYNEQFF. The DNA for the CDR3 is TGTGCCAGCAGTTTACGACAGGGAAGGTACAATGAGCAGTTCTTC.

This chain connects TRBV7-9 to TRBJ2-5; D is perhaps TRBD1 (6 bases). Per germline, CDR1 SEHNR and CDR2 FQNEAQ (reference sequence). The length of the CDR3 is 14 residues. The V end lost 5 bases, the J end lost 5 bases, and 15 bases lay between the germline ends. The DNA for the CDR3 is TGTGCCAGCAGCCCGCGACAGGATTCGGAGACCCAGTACTTC. Translation gives CASSPRQDSETQYF.

This clone has a handful of counts. The chain employs TRBV10-3 and TRBJ1-5; D may be TRBD1 (6 bases). With 2 bases removed from V and 4 bases from J, the gap between germline ends came to 15 bases. This CDR3 is 16 amino acids long. CDR1 and CDR2 from the germline V gene are ENHRY and SYGVKD. The CDR3 region is CAISEPQRGGNQPQHF. CDR3 nucleotide sequence: TGTGCCATCAGTGAGCCCCAGAGGGGGGGGAATCAGCCCCAGCATTTT.

The chain is built from TRBV6-5 and TRBJ1-1, with a weak D call TRBD1 (6 bases). V gave up 4 bases and J gave up 5 bases, with 11 bases separating them. The CDR3 is made up of 13 amino acids. Per the germline V gene, CDR1 is MNHEY and CDR2 is SVGAGI. The CDR3 region is CASSLGGGTEAFF. The CDR3 DNA reads as TGTGCCAGCAGTTTAGGGGGGGGGACTGAAGCTTTCTTT.

This clone is large by share. This sequence joins TRBV6-1 and TRBJ1-1; no reliable D call. CDR3 length: 14 residues. Between the trimmed V and J ends, which lost 2 bases and 3 bases, there was a span of 10 bases. Germline V CDR1 and CDR2: MNHNS, SASEGT. The CDR3 is CASSEREEYTEAFF. As DNA, the CDR3 is TGTGCCAGCAGTGAACGGGAGGAGTACACTGAAGCTTTCTTT.